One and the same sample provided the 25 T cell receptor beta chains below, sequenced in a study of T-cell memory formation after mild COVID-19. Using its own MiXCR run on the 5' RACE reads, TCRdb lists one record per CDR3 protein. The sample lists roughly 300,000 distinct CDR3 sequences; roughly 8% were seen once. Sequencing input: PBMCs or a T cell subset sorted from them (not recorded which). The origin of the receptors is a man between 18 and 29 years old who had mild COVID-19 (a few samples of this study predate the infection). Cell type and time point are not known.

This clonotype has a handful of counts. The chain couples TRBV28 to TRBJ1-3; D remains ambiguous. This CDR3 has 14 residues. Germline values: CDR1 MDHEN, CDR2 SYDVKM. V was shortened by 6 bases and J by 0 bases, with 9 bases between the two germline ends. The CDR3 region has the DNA TGTGCCAGCAGGCCGAGACCCTCTGGAAACACCATATATTTT. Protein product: CASRPRPSGNTIYF.

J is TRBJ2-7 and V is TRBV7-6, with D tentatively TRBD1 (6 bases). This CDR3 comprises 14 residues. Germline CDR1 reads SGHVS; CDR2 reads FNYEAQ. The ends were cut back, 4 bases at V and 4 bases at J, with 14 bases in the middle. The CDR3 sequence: CASSSMDREYEQYF. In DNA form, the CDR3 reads TGTGCCAGCAGCTCCATGGACAGAGAATACGAGCAGTACTTC.

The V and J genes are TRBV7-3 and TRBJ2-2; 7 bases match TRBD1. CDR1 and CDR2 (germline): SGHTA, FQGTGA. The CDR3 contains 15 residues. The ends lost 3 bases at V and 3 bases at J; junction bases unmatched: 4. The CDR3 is CASSLLTGHTGELFF. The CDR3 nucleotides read TGTGCCAGCAGCTTGCTGACAGGGCACACCGGGGAGCTGTTTTTT. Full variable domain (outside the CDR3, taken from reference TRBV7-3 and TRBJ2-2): GAGVSQTPSNKVTEKGKYVELRCDPISGHTALYWYRQSLGQGPEFLIYFQGTGAADDSGLPNDRFFAVRPEGSVSTLKIQRTERGDSAVYLCASSLLTGHTGELFFGEGSRLTVL.

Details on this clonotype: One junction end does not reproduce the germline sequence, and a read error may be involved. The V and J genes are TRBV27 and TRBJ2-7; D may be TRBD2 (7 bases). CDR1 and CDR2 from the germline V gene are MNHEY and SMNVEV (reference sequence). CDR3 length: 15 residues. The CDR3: CASSQRGGTPFELYF. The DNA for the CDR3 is TGTGCCAGCAGCCAAAGGGGGGGAACGCCCTTCGAGCTGTACTTC.

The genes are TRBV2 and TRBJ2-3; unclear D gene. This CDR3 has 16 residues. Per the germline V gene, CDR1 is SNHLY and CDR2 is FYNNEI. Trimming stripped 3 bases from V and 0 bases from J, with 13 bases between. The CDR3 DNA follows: TGTGCCAGCAGTGACATAGAGCAAACTAGCACAGATACGCAGTATTTT. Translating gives CASSDIEQTSTDTQYF.

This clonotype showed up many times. The DNA of the CDR3 is TGCGCCAGCAGCGTACTAGCGGGGGCCAGGGAGACCCAGTACTTC. It codes for CASSVLAGARETQYF. The V gene is TRBV5-1, the J gene TRBJ2-5; 11 bases fit TRBD2. CDR3 length: 15 amino acids. V dropped 4 bases and J dropped 5; count of bases not matched to a gene: 7. The germline gives CDR1 SGHRS, CDR2 YFSETQ.

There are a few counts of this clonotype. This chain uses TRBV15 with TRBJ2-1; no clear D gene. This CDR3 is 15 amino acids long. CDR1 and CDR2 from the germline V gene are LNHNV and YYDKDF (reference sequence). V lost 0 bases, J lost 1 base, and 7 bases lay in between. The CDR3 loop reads CATSRDRQSYNEQFF. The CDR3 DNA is TGTGCCACCAGCAGAGATCGGCAGTCCTACAATGAGCAGTTCTTC.

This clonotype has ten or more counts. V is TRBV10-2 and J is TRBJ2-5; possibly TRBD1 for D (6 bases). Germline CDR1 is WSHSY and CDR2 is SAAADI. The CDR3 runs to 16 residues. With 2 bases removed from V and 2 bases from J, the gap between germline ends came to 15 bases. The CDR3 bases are TGCGCCAGCAGTGAGGCGGCCGGGACACGGCAAGAGACCCAGTACTTC. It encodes CASSEAAGTRQETQYF.

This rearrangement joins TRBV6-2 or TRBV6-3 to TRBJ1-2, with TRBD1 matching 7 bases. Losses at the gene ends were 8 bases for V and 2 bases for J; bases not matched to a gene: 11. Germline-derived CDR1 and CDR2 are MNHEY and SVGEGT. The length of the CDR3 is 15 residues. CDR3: CASQLRETGNYGYTF. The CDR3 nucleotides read TGTGCCAGCCAACTCCGTGAGACAGGGAACTATGGCTACACCTTC.

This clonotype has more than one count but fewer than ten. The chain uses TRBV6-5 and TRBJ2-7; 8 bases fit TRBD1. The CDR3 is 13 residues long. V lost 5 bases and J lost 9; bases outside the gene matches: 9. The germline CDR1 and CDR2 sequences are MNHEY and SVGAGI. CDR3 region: CASSLSRGLGQYV. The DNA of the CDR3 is TGTGCCAGCAGTCTATCCAGGGGGCTCGGGCAGTACGTC.

CDR3 sequence reads: CASSPIGDYEQYV. CDR3 bases: TGTGCCAGCAGCCCAATTGGGGACTACGAGCAGTACGTC. The rearrangement links TRBV7-9 to TRBJ2-7; D call uncertain. V lost 5 bases to trimming and J lost 3 bases, with 11 bases between them. The V gene's germline CDR1 is SEHNR and CDR2 FQNEAQ (reference sequence). The CDR3 is 13 amino acids.

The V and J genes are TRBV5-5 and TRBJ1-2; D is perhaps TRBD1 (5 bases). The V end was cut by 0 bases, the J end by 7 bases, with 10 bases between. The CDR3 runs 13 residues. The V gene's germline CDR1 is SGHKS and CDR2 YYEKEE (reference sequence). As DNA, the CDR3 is TGTGCCAGCAGCTTGGCCAGGGAAACTGGCTACACCTTC. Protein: CASSLARETGYTF.

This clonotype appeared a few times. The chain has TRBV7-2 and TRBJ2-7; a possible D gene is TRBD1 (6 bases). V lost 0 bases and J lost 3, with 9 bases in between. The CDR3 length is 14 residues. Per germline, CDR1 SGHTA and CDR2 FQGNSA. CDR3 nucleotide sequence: TGTGCCAGCAGCTTAGCGACAGGAATCTACGAGCAGTACTTC. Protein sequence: CASSLATGIYEQYF.

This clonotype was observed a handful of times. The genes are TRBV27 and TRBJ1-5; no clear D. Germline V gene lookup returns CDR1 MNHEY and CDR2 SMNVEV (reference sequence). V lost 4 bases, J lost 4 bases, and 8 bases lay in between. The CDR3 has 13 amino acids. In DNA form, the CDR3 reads TGTGCCAGCAGTTCACTCTTTAATCAGCCCCAGCATTTT. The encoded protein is CASSSLFNQPQHF.

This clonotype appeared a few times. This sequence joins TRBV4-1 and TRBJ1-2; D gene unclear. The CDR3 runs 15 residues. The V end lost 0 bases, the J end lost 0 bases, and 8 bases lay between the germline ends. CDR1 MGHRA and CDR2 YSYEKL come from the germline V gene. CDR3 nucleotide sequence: TGCGCCAGCAGCCAAGACCCGGGAGCTAACTATGGCTACACCTTC. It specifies CASSQDPGANYGYTF.

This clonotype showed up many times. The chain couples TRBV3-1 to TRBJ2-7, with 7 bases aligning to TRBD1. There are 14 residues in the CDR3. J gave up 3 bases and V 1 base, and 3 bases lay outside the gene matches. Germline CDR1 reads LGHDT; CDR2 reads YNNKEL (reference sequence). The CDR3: CASSQVTGDYEQYF. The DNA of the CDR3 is TGTGCCAGCAGCCAAGTCACAGGGGACTACGAGCAGTACTTC.

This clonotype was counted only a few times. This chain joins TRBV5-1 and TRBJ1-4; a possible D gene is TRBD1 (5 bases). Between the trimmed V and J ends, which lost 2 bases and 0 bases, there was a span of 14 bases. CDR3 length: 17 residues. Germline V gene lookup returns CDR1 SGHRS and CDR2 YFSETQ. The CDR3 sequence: CASSLMNQGATNEKLFF. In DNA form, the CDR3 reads TGCGCCAGCAGCTTAATGAACCAGGGTGCAACTAATGAAAAACTGTTTTTT.

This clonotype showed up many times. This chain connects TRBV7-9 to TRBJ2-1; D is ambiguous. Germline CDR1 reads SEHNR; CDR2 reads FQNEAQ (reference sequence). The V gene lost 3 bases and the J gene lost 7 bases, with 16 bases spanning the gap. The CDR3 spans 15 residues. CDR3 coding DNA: TGTGCCAGCAGCTTCCCGCCCCGGTTGGGAAATGAGCAGTTCTTC. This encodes CASSFPPRLGNEQFF.

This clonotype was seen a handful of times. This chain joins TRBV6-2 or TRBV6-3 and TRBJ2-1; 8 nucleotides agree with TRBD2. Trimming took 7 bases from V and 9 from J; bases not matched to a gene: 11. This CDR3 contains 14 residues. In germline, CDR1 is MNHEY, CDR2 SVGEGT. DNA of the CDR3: TGTGCCAGCATCCCTCGGGGGGGCCTGTTTGAGCAGTTCTTC. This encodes CASIPRGGLFEQFF.

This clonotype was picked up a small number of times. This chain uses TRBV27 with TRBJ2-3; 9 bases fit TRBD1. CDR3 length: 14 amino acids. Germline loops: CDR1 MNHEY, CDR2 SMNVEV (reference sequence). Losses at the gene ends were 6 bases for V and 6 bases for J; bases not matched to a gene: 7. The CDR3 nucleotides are TGTGCCAGCAGGACAGGGGGGACGTGGGATACGCAGTATTTT. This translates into CASRTGGTWDTQYF.

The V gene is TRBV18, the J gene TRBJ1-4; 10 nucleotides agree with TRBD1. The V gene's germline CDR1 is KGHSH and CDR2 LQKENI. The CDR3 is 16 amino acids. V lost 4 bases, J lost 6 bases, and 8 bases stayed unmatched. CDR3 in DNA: TGTGCCAGCTCACTAAATGTTGGGACAGGGGATGAAAAACTGTTTTTT. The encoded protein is CASSLNVGTGDEKLFF.

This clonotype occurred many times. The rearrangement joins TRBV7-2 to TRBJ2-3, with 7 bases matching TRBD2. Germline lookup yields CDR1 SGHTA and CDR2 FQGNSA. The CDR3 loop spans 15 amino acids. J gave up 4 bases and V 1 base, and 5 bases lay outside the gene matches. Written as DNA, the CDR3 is TGTGCCAGCAGCTTAGTCGGGGGGAGGGCAGATACGCAGTATTTT. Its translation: CASSLVGGRADTQYF.

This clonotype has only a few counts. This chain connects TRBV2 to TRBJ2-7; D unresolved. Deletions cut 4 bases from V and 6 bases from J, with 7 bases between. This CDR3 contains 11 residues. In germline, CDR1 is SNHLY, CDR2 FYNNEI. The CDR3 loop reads CASSARLEQYF. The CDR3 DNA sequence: TGTGCCAGCAGTGCCCGGCTCGAGCAGTACTTC.

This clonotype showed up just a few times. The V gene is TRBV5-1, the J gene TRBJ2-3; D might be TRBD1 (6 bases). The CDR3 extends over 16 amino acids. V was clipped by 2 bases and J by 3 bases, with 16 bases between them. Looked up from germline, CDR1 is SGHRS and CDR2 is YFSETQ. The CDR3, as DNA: TGCGCCAGCAGCTTACCAGGGGTTACGGGAACAGATACGCAGTATTTT. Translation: CASSLPGVTGTDTQYF.

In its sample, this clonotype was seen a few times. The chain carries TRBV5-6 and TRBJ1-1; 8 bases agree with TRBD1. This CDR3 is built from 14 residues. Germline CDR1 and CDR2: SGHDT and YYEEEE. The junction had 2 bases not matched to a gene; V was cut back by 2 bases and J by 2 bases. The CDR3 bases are TGTGCCAGCAGCTTCGGGACAGGAAACACTGAAGCTTTCTTT. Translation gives CASSFGTGNTEAFF.